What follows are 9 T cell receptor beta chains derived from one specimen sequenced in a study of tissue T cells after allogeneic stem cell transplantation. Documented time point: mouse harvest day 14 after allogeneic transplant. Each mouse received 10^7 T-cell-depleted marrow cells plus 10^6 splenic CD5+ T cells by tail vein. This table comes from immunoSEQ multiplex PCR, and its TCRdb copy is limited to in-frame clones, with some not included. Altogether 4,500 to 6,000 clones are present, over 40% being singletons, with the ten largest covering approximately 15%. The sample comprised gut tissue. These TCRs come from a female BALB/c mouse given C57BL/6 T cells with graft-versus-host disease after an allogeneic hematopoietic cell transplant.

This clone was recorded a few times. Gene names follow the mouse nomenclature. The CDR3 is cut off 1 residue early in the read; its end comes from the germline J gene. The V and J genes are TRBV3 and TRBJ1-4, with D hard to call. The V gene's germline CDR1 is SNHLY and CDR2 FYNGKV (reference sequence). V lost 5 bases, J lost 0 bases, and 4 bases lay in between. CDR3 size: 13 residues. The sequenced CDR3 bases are TGTGCCAGCAGCCAAATTTCCAACGAAAGATTATTT. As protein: CASSQISNERLF. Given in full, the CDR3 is CASSQISNERLFF.

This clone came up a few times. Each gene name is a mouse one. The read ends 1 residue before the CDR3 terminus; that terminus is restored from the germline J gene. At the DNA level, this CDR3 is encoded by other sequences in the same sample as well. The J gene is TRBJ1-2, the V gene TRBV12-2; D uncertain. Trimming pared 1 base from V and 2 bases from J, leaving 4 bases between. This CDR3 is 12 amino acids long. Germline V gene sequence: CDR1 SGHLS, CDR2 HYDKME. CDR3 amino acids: CASSLGNSDYTF. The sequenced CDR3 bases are TGTGCCAGCTCTCTGGGGAACTCCGACTACACC.

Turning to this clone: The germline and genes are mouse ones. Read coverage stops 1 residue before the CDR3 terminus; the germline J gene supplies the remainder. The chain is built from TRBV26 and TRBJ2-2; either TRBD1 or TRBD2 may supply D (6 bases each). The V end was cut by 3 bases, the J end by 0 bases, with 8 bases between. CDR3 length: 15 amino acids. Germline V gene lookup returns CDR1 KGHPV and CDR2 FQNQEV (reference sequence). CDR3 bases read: TGTGCCAGCAGTCTTGGGGGCGCAAACACCGGGCAGCTCTAC. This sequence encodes CASSLGGANTGQLY. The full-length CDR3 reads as CASSLGGANTGQLYF.

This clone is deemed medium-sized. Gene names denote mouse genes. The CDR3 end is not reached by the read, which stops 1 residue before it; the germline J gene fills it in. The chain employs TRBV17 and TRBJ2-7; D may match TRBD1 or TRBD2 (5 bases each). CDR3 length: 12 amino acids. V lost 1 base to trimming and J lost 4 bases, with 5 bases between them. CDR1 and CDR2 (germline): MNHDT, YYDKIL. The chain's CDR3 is CASSRGGYEQYF. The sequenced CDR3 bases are TGTGCTAGCAGTAGAGGGGGGTATGAACAGTAC.

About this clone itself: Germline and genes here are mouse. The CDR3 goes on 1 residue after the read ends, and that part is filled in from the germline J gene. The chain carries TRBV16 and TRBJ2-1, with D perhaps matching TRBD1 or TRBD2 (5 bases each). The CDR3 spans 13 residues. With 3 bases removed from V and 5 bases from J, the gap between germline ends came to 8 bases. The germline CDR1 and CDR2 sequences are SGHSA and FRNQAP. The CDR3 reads CASSFGGDAEQFF. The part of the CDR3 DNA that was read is TGTGCAAGCAGCTTCGGGGGAGATGCTGAGCAGTTC.

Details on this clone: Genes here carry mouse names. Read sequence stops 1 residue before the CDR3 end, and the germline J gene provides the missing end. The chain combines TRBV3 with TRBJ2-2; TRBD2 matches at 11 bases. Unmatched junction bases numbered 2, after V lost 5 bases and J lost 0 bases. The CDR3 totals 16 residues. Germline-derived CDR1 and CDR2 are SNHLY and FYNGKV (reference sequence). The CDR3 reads CASSQGLGANTGQLYF. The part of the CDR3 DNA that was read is TGTGCCAGCAGCCAGGGACTGGGGGCAAACACCGGGCAGCTCTAC. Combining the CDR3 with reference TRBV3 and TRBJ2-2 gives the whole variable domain GPKVLQIPSHQIIDMGQMVTLNCDPVSNHLYFYWYKQILGQQMEFLVNFYNGKVMEKSKLFKDQFSVERPDGSYFTLKIQPTALEDSAVYFCASSQGLGANTGQLYFGEGSKLTVL.

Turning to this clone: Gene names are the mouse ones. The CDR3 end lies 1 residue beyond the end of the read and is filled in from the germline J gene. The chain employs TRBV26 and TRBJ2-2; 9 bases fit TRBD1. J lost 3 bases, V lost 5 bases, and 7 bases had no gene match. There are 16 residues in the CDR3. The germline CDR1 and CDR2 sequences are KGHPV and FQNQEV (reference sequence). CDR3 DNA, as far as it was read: TGTGCCAGCAGTGGTCCCGGGACAGGGTACACCGGGCAGCTCTAC. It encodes CASSGPGTGYTGQLY. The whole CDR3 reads CASSGPGTGYTGQLYF.

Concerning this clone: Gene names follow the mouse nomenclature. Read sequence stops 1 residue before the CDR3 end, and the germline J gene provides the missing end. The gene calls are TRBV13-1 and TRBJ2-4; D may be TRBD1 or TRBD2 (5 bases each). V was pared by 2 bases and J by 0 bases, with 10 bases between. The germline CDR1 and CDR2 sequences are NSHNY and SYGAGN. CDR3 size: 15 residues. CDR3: CASSEWGTSQNTLYF. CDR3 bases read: TGTGCCAGCAGTGAATGGGGCACTAGTCAAAACACCTTGTAC.

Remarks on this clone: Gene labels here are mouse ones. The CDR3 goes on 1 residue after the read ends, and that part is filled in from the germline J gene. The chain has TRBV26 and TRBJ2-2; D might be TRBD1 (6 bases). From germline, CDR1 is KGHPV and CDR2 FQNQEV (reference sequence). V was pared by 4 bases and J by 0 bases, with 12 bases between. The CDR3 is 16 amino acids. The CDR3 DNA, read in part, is TGTGCCAGCAGTCCATACAGGGTTGCAAACACCGGGCAGCTCTAC. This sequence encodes CASSPYRVANTGQLY. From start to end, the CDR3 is CASSPYRVANTGQLYF.